The 13 T cell receptor beta chains below come from one sample, sequenced in a study of OX40 agonist ivuxolimab in advanced cancers. This table comes from immunoSEQ multiplex PCR, and its TCRdb copy is limited to in-frame clones, with some not included. Here the sample spans roughly 70,000 clones, roughly 88% being singletons. The specimen was CD4+ or CD8+ T cells sorted from blood, collected in a trial of the OX40 agonist ivuxolimab. The receptors originated from an adult with an advanced solid tumor such as melanoma, head and neck, liver or kidney cancer.

The chain carries TRBV2 and TRBJ2-1, with 12 bases identical to TRBD1. In germline, CDR1 is SNHLY, CDR2 FYNNEI. There are 15 residues in the CDR3. The V gene end was trimmed by 6 bases and the J gene end by 4 bases; junction bases not matched to a gene: 4. The CDR3 here is CASSMGQGAYNEQFF. The CDR3 nucleotides are TGTGCCAGCAGCATGGGACAGGGGGCTTACAATGAGCAGTTCTTC.

The chain joins TRBV6-1 to TRBJ2-7; TRBD1 matches at 8 bases. The CDR3 has 13 residues. Germline V lookup: CDR1 MNHNS, CDR2 SASEGT. V was clipped by 5 bases and J by 7 bases; unmatched bases: 7. Written as DNA, the CDR3 is TGTGCCAGCAGTCGGACAGGGTTGAGGGAGCAGTACTTC. Its protein is CASSRTGLREQYF.

The V gene is TRBV18, the J gene TRBJ1-4, with 8 bases matching TRBD1. CDR1 and CDR2 (germline): KGHSH, LQKENI. This CDR3 region has 16 residues. The V segment lost 4 bases and the J segment 5 bases; nucleotides outside the gene matches: 9. CDR3 loop: CASSLTRTGQNEKLFF. CDR3 nucleotides: TGTGCCAGCTCACTTACGCGGACAGGGCAGAATGAAAAACTGTTTTTT. Using reference TRBV18 and TRBJ1-4 for the parts outside the CDR3, the full variable domain is NAGVMQNPRHLVRRRGQEARLRCSPMKGHSHVYWYRQLPEEGLKFMVYLQKENIIDESGMPKERFSAEFPKEGPSILRIQQVVRGDSAAYFCASSLTRTGQNEKLFFGSGTQLSVL.

V gene TRBV28 combines with J gene TRBJ1-5, with no clear D. The CDR3 contains 13 residues. Germline V gives CDR1 MDHEN, CDR2 SYDVKM. V lost 2 bases to trimming and J lost 11 bases, with 13 bases between them. Written as DNA, the CDR3 is TGTGCCAGCAGTTTAAAGGCCCCGGAGGCCCAGCATTTT. This translates into CASSLKAPEAQHF.

The gene calls are TRBV7-9 and TRBJ2-1; D is possibly TRBD2 (6 bases). V lost 4 bases, J lost 6 bases, and 7 bases lay in between. Germline V gene data show CDR1 as SEHNR and CDR2 as FQNEAQ (reference sequence). The CDR3 extends over 12 amino acids. CDR3 region: CASSSGGNEQFF. The CDR3 DNA reads as TGTGCCAGCAGCTCCGGGGGCAATGAGCAGTTCTTC.

The chain employs TRBV6-5 and TRBJ2-1; TRBD2 matches 10 bases. CDR1 and CDR2 from the germline V gene are MNHEY and SVGAGI. The CDR3 length is 15 residues. Trimming at V came to 7 bases and at J to 6 bases, leaving 9 bases not matched to a gene. The CDR3 coding sequence is TGTGCCAGCAAGGATGGGCAGCGGGGGGGCAATGAGCAGTTCTTC. This encodes CASKDGQRGGNEQFF.

The chain couples TRBV19 to TRBJ1-2, with D unclear. This CDR3 region has 13 residues. V lost 2 bases, J lost 2 bases, and 6 bases lay in between. Per the germline V gene, CDR1 is LNHDA and CDR2 is SQIVND (reference sequence). The CDR3 DNA reads TGTGCCAGTAGTATACAGGCGAACTATGGCTACACCTTC. This gives the protein CASSIQANYGYTF.

The chain combines TRBV5-1 with TRBJ2-2; D unresolved. The V and J ends lost 7 bases and 1 base respectively, with 5 bases between them. Germline V gene data show CDR1 as SGHRS and CDR2 as YFSETQ. This CDR3 has 12 amino acids. CDR3: CASGENTGELFF. CDR3 coding DNA: TGCGCCAGCGGAGAGAACACCGGGGAGCTGTTTTTT. The whole variable domain, remainder taken from reference TRBV5-1 and TRBJ2-2, is KAGVTQTPRYLIKTRGQQVTLSCSPISGHRSVSWYQQTPGQGLQFLFEYFSETQRNKGNFPGRFSGRQFSNSRSEMNVSTLELGDSALYLCASGENTGELFFGEGSRLTVL.

CDR3: CASSLSTSRGTDTQYF. CDR3 bases: TGTGCCAGCAGCTTGTCCACGTCACGGGGCACAGATACGCAGTATTTT. V gene TRBV5-4 combines with J gene TRBJ2-3; D remains ambiguous. The CDR3 contains 16 residues. Trimming removed 1 base from V and 1 base from J, with 13 bases in between. Germline V gene data show CDR1 as SGHNT and CDR2 as YYREEE (reference sequence).

There are a few counts of this clone. The rearrangement uses TRBV5-4 and TRBJ1-1; D remains unclear. This CDR3 comprises 13 residues. The germline V gene encodes CDR1 SGHNT and CDR2 YYREEE (reference sequence). The V and J ends lost 0 bases and 0 bases respectively, with 3 bases between them. The CDR3 region is CASSLGVNTEAFF. Here the CDR3 DNA reads TGTGCCAGCAGCTTGGGAGTGAACACTGAAGCTTTCTTT.

Notes on this clone: Germline and junction disagree at one end, which may indicate a read error. The V gene is TRBV28, the J gene TRBJ2-3; D is ambiguous. CDR3 length equals 13 residues. Germline CDR1 MDHEN, CDR2 SYDVKM. CDR3 loop: CASSFASPFSKNF. The CDR3 nucleotides are TGTGCCAGCAGTTTTGCCTCGCCCTTCAGCAAGAATTTT.

This clone showed up just a few times. V and J are TRBV2 and TRBJ1-6; D uncertain. This CDR3 comprises 15 residues. The V end lost 6 bases, the J end lost 7 bases, and 16 bases lay between the germline ends. Germline values: CDR1 SNHLY, CDR2 FYNNEI. CDR3 DNA sequence: TGTGCCAGCAGCCTGGCCTCCGGAGGAAATTCACCCCTCCACTTT. It is translated as CASSLASGGNSPLHF.

The V and J genes are TRBV7-9 and TRBJ2-1; TRBD2 aligns across 12 bases. The J segment lost 14 bases and the V segment lost 5 bases, leaving 13 bases of the junction unmatched. Per germline, CDR1 SEHNR and CDR2 FQNEAQ (reference sequence). The CDR3 loop spans 15 amino acids. The CDR3 DNA reads as TGTGCCAGCAGCCCCGGGACTAGCGGGTCTCAAGGGGAGTTCTTC. Residues: CASSPGTSGSQGEFF.